This T cell receptor (beta chain) was profiled in a study of cytomegalovirus exposure and HLA in healthy donors (TCRdb year 2017). Looking at the study overall: In an earlier analysis of approximately 500 of the donors, 276 Gb of sequence data and just under 120 million unique TCR beta sequences from roughly 200 million T cells were reported. The study combined high-throughput TCR immunosequencing, statistical association of individual TCRs with disease status, and machine learning to predict cytomegalovirus infection status. Using immunosequencing, the study profiled T cell repertoires from around 680 subjects and related those repertoires to cytomegalovirus serostatus. The number of typed donors differed by locus: roughly 620-640 for A, B, C, DRB1 and DQB1; about 520 for DQA1; 600 to 610 for DPA1; and approximately 450 for DPB1. Rather than using new phenotypic data, the later analysis identified candidate immune exposures from TCR beta sequences and from how often those sequences occurred across donors. HLA typing covered class I and class II loci at four-digit resolution. Approximately 300 gigabases of sequencing data and approximately 91 million unique TCR sequences made up an early release that covered several hundred HLA-typed donors. The study aimed to test whether signatures of past pathogen exposure could be identified by cataloging public T cell receptors. To study patterns of TCR occurrence, a later analysis re-analyzed previously published TCR beta repertoires from around 700 donors and added high-resolution HLA genotyping. Several DR-DQ haplotypes were handled as single units for association and clustering because linkage in the cohort was strong. Alongside the repertoire data, information on donor age, sex, ethnicity and CMV serostatus was compiled. Across approximately 400 genotyped donors of the cohort, an average of 235,054 unique TCR beta nucleotide sequences per donor were sequenced, and roughly 20% of those sequences were non-productive. Among the approximately 430 genotyped donors, around 81% belonged to the genetic ancestry cluster associated with self-reported Caucasian donors. All discovery cohort repertoires had been generated using a single sequencing platform. In addition to the first cohort of approximately 650 subjects, a separate validation cohort of approximately 110 different subjects was used. Genome-wide SNP genotypes for about 65% of the 666 donors were used in a later genetic analysis, which treated that subset as a discovery cohort. To decide whether each TCR beta V gene segment behaved as functional or pseudogenic, an earlier analysis of some 540 of the donors relied on high-throughput TCR beta sequencing. Broad study findings and their caveats: A later genetic analysis associated a missense DCLRE1C variant with V-gene and J-gene trimming of TCR beta chains, and an independent cohort replicated the association. In the study, approximately 160 TCR beta chains were listed as associated with cytomegalovirus. In a later analysis, HLA-associated TCR beta chains were found to be more clonally expanded and to have lower generation probabilities than equally common non-associated chains. The authors suggested that the approach could potentially be extended to other disease states and immunological phenotypes. Because the 87-base-pair reads could not distinguish some IMGT-functional V segments, including TRBV6-2 and TRBV6-3, those segments were excluded. The presence/absence analyses assumed that sequencing depth was roughly uniform across donors, and that assumption may not be true. A later analysis reported that several top co-occurrence clusters appeared linked to parvovirus B19, influenza, CMV and Epstein-Barr virus. When HLA alleles, especially DR and DQ, strongly co-occurred, TCR associations were difficult to assign to individual alleles. The sequencing pipeline was judged likely to have produced a cluster of highly shared sequence variants as a technical artifact. CMV serostatus was the only immune exposure information available for the cohort. The classifier was reported to diagnose cytomegalovirus status with high specificity and sensitivity in both the original cohort and the validation cohort. In an earlier analysis of some 640 of the donors, most TCR beta V segments were observed in productive rearrangements about 90% or about 30% of the time, broadly matching IMGT annotations. Approximately 16 rarely observed V segments, including chromosome 9 orphons, were excluded from the earlier analysis of about 600 of the donors because counts were too low. A few of the identified cytomegalovirus-associated TCR beta chains were confirmed in vitro to be specific for cytomegalovirus antigens. In a later analysis, TCR association rates were found to vary across HLA loci, with the most associated TCRs seen for DRB1 alleles and the fewest for HLA-C alleles. This cohort had only TCR beta chains sequenced, and the lack of alpha or paired-chain data limited which features could be detected. Across donors, most TCR sequences were observed very rarely, whereas some public TCRs were present in many individuals. In a later genetic analysis, fewer N-insertions in productive TCRs were reported among donors in an Asian-associated ancestry cluster than the roughly 700-donor mean. HLA typing was unavailable for some donors at each locus, so association tests used only the typed subset. Correlated functional status among segregating V segments might be attributable to linkage disequilibrium, but an unknown experimental factor could not be ruled out. Specific HLA alleles were associated with 15,000 to 20,000 TCR beta sequences at a false discovery rate of 0.05 in a later analysis. A further reported finding was that TCR beta sequences accurately predicted the HLA-A and HLA-B alleles for most subjects in the first cohort. A later analysis found that most CMV-associated TCR beta chains appeared HLA-restricted, with HLA associations seemingly driven largely by CMV exposure.

The library was prepared using the immunoSEQ multiplex PCR assay. For the multiplex PCR, a mixture combining 60 forward primers for TCR Vbeta segments and 13 reverse primers for TCR Jbeta segments was used. The CDR3 region of rearranged TCR beta genes was amplified from genomic DNA by a multiplex PCR assay. On the Illumina HiSeq System, the amplified TCR beta libraries were sequenced as 87-base-pair reads. In the original analysis: Across the roughly 640 repertoires, a later analysis counted approximately 83 million unique TCR beta chains, 9.5 million to 13 million of which were shared by at least two donors. A nearest-neighbor algorithm error-corrected the raw reads and collapsed the reads into unique sequences, merging closely related sequences to remove PCR and sequencing errors. To assign V, D and J gene segments, CDR3 sequences were aligned to IMGT reference sequences. For a sequence to be retained, a match of at least six nucleotides to both a V gene segment and a J gene segment was required. Rearrangements were called productive when the CDR3 lacked stop codons and stayed in frame with V and J; all others were non-productive. Following IMGT convention, CDR3 was defined as the stretch from the second conserved V-encoded cysteine up to the conserved J-encoded phenylalanine. The earlier analysis of some 550 of the donors excluded any sequence lacking an unambiguous match to a single V gene segment. An earlier analysis of fewer than 750 of the donors called V segments functional above 56.7% productive rearrangements and segregating when the between-donor standard deviation exceeded 5%. To diagnose cytomegalovirus status from the catalog of TCR beta chain sequences, a statistical classification framework was built. In a later analysis, V and J genes were assigned by comparing TCR nucleotide sequences against IMGT/GENE-DB human TR gene sequences. Using the TCRdist pipeline, a later analysis assigned CDR3 sequences along with most-parsimonious VDJ recombination scenarios. In a later analysis, each TCR beta chain was defined by its CDR3 amino acid sequence together with its V-gene family, and reads without a unique V-gene family were excluded. A later analysis removed 600 or so highly shared, low-generation-probability nucleotide sequences to deal with suspected cross-contamination and a sequencing artifact. In a later analysis, a clonal expansion index for each public chain was calculated from normalized within-repertoire ranks of inferred template counts. In a later analysis, generation probabilities were computed with a VDJ recombination model fitted to out-of-frame rearrangements, and the resulting probabilities were checked against IGoR. A later analysis scored TCR-TCR, TCR-HLA and TCR-CMV co-occurrence with hypergeometric tests, applying a repertoire-size bias correction to TCR pairs. In a later analysis, false discovery rates were estimated by permuting HLA or CMV assignments 20 times. A later analysis grouped co-occurring TCRs with DBSCAN, adding TCRdist sequence similarity when clustering within HLA-allele-positive subsets. Repertoires with fewer than 30,000 or more than 120,000 public chains were left out of co-occurrence clustering, as were roughly five repertoires with anomalous nucleotide sharing. TCRdb holds this immuneACCESS table with in-frame rearrangements only. Some clones are missing; in checked studies, unresolved V genes explain under half, and the rest has no known cause. That table gives V, J and clone size, and the DNA gave D and trimming. Present in this sample are 150,000 to 250,000 clones, around 83% of which were seen just once. 6.5% of the sample is taken by the ten largest.

A word on this clone: Its antigen target is currently unknown. There are no base qualities to consult, and no much larger clone falls within one base.

The cohort was made up of roughly 670 healthy bone marrow donors. Cohort members were all nominally healthy when sampled, although unrecorded immune exposures were likely present. The donor tested CMV seropositive, placing the donor among the roughly 300 seropositive members of the cohort. Every donor gave a peripheral blood sample, and the peripheral blood mononuclear cells from that sample were used for TCR beta sequencing. Genomic DNA was extracted from the blood cell samples with the Qiagen DNeasy Blood Extraction Kit. The V end gives up 1 base and the J end 7 bases, leaving 6 bases in the junction not matched to a gene. The CDR3 measures 14 amino acids from cysteine to phenylalanine. Only the CDR3 DNA is retained, 42 bases long and in frame from the first base. According to the germline V gene (reference sequence), CDR1 reads SGHNT and CDR2 reads YYREEE.

Material: PBMCs. This clonotype was sampled from a woman in her forties or fifties in good health and CMV-seropositive. This chain joins TRBV5-4 to TRBJ2-7, and TRBD2 matches 9 of the central bases. The CDR3 sequence is CASSLIAGGEEQYF. The nucleotide sequence is given as TGTGCCAGCAGCTTGATCGCGGGGGGGGAAGAGCAGTACTTC.